This record covers a single T cell receptor (beta chain). This clonotype has ten or more counts. Its binding antigen is unknown. The sample holds no much larger clone one base away, and base qualities are not on file. The germline V and J ends show losses of 4 bases and 4 bases respectively, and no gene match explains 4 bases of the junction. From the germline V gene (reference sequence), CDR1 is SGHKS and CDR2 is YYEKEE. The CDR3 measures 13 amino acids from cysteine to phenylalanine. CDR3 DNA only is kept here, 39 bases in frame from base 1. This sample was included in a study of tumor and adjacent non-tumor tissue in lung cancer listed by TCRdb under 2018. Background for the entire study: By cancer type, the cohort comprised 11 to 12 adenocarcinoma patients, a couple of squamous cell carcinoma patients and 1 small cell lung cancer patient. Sequencing produced 125,075,908 productive TCRbeta reads in total, an average of approximately 4.1 million reads per sample. Using bulk TCRbeta repertoires from 15 lung cancer patients, the study set lung tumor tissue side by side with matched distant non-tumor lung tissue. The roughly 15 enrolled patients, of whom some 10 were men and 5 were women, were aged about 31 to 76 years and were diagnosed with TNM stage I to III disease. TCRbeta CDR3 sequencing was performed on 25 to 35 paired specimens, with one tumor sample and one normal lung sample collected per patient. Study-level results and caveats: Peripheral blood was not sequenced, so blood TCRbeta repertoires in these lung cancer patients were not examined. Significantly higher TCR diversity (inverse Simpson) was observed in tumor tissue than in normal lung tissue (about 410 vs 180, P = 0.0075, Mann-Whitney U test). With only about 16 patients in the cohort, the authors noted that larger samples and more detailed clinical data are needed. The top 100 clones accounted for a significantly larger cumulative portion of the repertoire in normal lung than in tumor tissue. TCR diversity was significantly higher in younger patients, and higher tumor TCR diversity was associated with shorter overall and disease-free survival. Neither the sequencing platform nor unique molecular identifiers are named or mentioned anywhere in the methods.

The library was generated by multiplex PCR. These reads were obtained on an Illumina HiSeq 2500. TCRbeta libraries were constructed through three rounds of nested PCR with primers (Table S4) according to protocols modified from ARM-PCR. Before sequencing, PCR products in the 200-500 bp range were cut out of the gel and cleaned up using the QIAquick gel extraction kit. The original pipeline was this. Trimmomatic was used to clean the reads, FLASH was used to merge the reads into complete CDR3 sequences, and MiTCR was used to assign the reads to V(D)J germline segments. VDJtools was used to compute clonal diversity as the inverse Simpson's index. Productive reads were defined as in-frame sequences without a premature stop codon. The raw public data were reprocessed by TCRdb itself: fastp quality trimming at Q25, MiXCR clonotype calling, in-frame beta chains only. Each entry merges the rows of one CDR3 protein and shows their most common DNA and genes. V and J calls and clone size were set by TCRdb, not the authors. This sample is represented by roughly 120,000 distinct CDR3 sequences; around 57% of them were singletons. Around 19% of the sample is held by the ten biggest clonotypes.

RNA was isolated from bulk, unsorted tissue, and RNA quality was assessed with a NanoDrop ND-1000 and an Agilent 2100. The normal lung samples consisted of distant non-tumor tissue collected more than 3 cm from the tumor edge. Donors were newly diagnosed lung cancer patients admitted for thoracic surgery in China between August and November 2014, without prior chemotherapy. Anyone who had undergone radiotherapy or chemotherapy before, or who had another cancer at the same time, was left out of the study. Surgical tissue pieces of roughly 1-2.2 cm3 were preserved in RNAlater solution and stored at -80 °C until use.

The TCR was taken from a man in his sixties with non-small cell lung cancer. Sequencing was carried out using distant non-tumor lung tissue. This sequence uses TRBV5-5 and TRBJ2-5, with TRBD1 identical over 7 junction bases. The DNA is TGTGCCAGCAGCGTGACAGGGTTAGAGACCCAGTACTTC. Its translation is CASSVTGLETQYF. Supplemented by the reference TRBV5-5 and TRBJ2-5 proteins around the CDR3, the complete variable domain is DAGVTQSPTHLIKTRGQQVTLRCSPISGHKSVSWYQQVLGQGPQFIFQYYEKEERGRGNFPDRFSARQFPNYSSELNVNALLLGDSALYLCASSVTGLETQYFGPGTRLLVL.